Shown below are 22 T cell receptor beta chains from a single sample sequenced in a study of T cell repertoires in cytomegalovirus infection (dated by TCRdb to between 2019 and 2020). Sequencing was performed on an Illumina HiSeq 1500. TCRdb took the public reads, trimmed them with fastp at Q25, ran MiXCR for clone calling and kept in-frame beta chains. Duplicate CDR3 protein sequences are folded into a single record with the most common DNA and genes. The sample yields about 530,000 distinct CDR3 sequences; around 27% were counted once. Clones ranked in the top ten supply about 13% of the sample. The sequenced sample was PBMCs. These receptors were obtained from a human donor in good health (CMV status not recorded). Some clones in this sample may be carry-over from other donors' samples.

This clonotype was recorded a few times. The V gene is TRBV7-9, the J gene TRBJ2-2, with D hard to call. Trimming pared 5 bases from V and 4 bases from J, leaving 8 bases between. Germline CDR1 is SEHNR and CDR2 is FQNEAQ (reference sequence). The CDR3 loop spans 13 amino acids. CDR3 in DNA: TGTGCCAGCAGCGGGTTGGGCACCGGGGAGCTGTTTTTT. Protein sequence: CASSGLGTGELFF.

There are many counts of this clonotype. The chain uses TRBV7-2 and TRBJ2-3; D not resolved. This CDR3 has 12 residues. V shed 5 bases and J shed 4 bases, with 7 bases lying between them. The germline V gene has CDR1 SGHTA and CDR2 FQGNSA. The CDR3 DNA follows: TGTGCCAGCAGCCGACGGCCAGATACGCAGTATTTT. Amino acids: CASSRRPDTQYF.

This clonotype occurred a few times. The chain couples TRBV25-1 to TRBJ1-2; D perhaps matches TRBD1 (5 bases). V was pared by 3 bases and J by 10 bases, with 9 bases between. CDR3 length: 11 residues. Germline loops: CDR1 MGHDK, CDR2 SYGVNS. The CDR3 DNA follows: TGTGCCAGCAGTGAGACAGAAATCTACACCTTC. Its translation is CASSETEIYTF.

Ten or more counts support this clonotype. The chain combines TRBV7-2 with TRBJ2-5, with D hard to call. Germline V gene sequence: CDR1 SGHTA, CDR2 FQGNSA. Trimming took 4 bases from V and 4 from J, leaving 7 bases between them. The length of the CDR3 is 12 residues. The DNA of the CDR3 is TGTGCCAGCAGCTCTTTAGTAGAGACCCAGTACTTC. This sequence encodes CASSSLVETQYF.

CDR3 sequence reads: CSPRTGGDEQFF. Written as DNA, the CDR3 is TGCAGCCCCCGGACAGGGGGCGATGAGCAGTTCTTC. This rearrangement joins TRBV29-1 to TRBJ2-1, with 11 positions matching TRBD1. Germline loops: CDR1 SQVTM, CDR2 ANQGSEA. Unmatched junction bases numbered 5, after V lost 8 bases and J lost 8 bases. The CDR3 spans 12 residues.

This clonotype was counted a few times. The chain recombines TRBV18 with TRBJ2-3; D not resolved. Trimming removed 2 bases from V and 6 bases from J, with 6 bases in between. CDR3 length equals 12 residues. Germline CDR1 is KGHSH and CDR2 is LQKENI. CDR3 in amino acids: CASSPSPDTQYF. As DNA, the CDR3 is TGTGCCAGCTCACCATCCCCGGATACGCAGTATTTT.

The gene calls are TRBV4-2 and TRBJ2-6; TRBD2 agrees at 10 bases. The V and J ends lost 4 bases and 0 bases, in that order; junction bases with no gene match: 6. Germline V lookup: CDR1 LGHNA, CDR2 YNFKEQ. The CDR3 has 18 amino acids. The DNA of the CDR3 is TGTGCCAGCAGCCGAGGACTAGCGGTTTCCTCTGGGGCCAACGTCCTGACTTTC. This codes for CASSRGLAVSSGANVLTF.

This clonotype showed up many times. V and J are TRBV7-2 and TRBJ2-4, with D possibly being TRBD1 (5 bases). Looked up from germline, CDR1 is SGHTA and CDR2 is FQGNSA. This CDR3 has 14 amino acids. Trimming took 1 base from V and 1 from J, leaving 5 bases between them. The CDR3 spells CASSLEGAKNIQYF. In nucleotides, the CDR3 is TGTGCCAGCAGCTTAGAGGGGGCCAAAAACATTCAGTACTTC.

V gene TRBV28 combines with J gene TRBJ2-1; 8 bases align to TRBD2. The CDR3 is 18 amino acids. Germline V gene sequence: CDR1 MDHEN, CDR2 SYDVKM. The J segment lost 0 bases and the V segment lost 3 bases, leaving 10 bases of the junction unmatched. In DNA, the CDR3 is TGTGCCAGCAGTTTCCCCTCTAGCGGGTTCGCCTCCTACAATGAGCAGTTCTTC. It translates to CASSFPSSGFASYNEQFF.

A few counts support this clonotype. J is TRBJ2-2 and V is TRBV19, with D possibly TRBD2 on 5 matching bases. The CDR3 runs 15 residues. V was cut by 3 bases and J by 1 base, with 9 bases left in between. Germline V gene sequence: CDR1 LNHDA, CDR2 SQIVND (reference sequence). The CDR3 spells CASSITGLNTGELFF. Here the CDR3 DNA reads TGTGCCAGTAGTATCACGGGATTGAACACCGGGGAGCTGTTTTTT.

The chain links TRBV5-1 to TRBJ2-2; 12 nucleotides match TRBD2. The CDR3 runs 18 residues. V shed 2 bases and J 4 bases; nucleotides not matched to a gene: 9. The V gene's germline CDR1 is SGHRS and CDR2 YFSETQ. The DNA for the CDR3 is TGCGCCAGCAGCTTCATCCTAGCGGGAGGGCCGAGCACCGGGGAGCTGTTTTTT. Its translation is CASSFILAGGPSTGELFF.

This rearrangement joins TRBV14 to TRBJ2-1; TRBD2 matches at 7 bases. The CDR3 has 15 amino acids. J was trimmed by 3 bases and V by 0 bases; bases with no gene match: 2. Germline-derived CDR1 and CDR2 are SGHDN and FVKESK. CDR3 coding DNA: TGTGCCAGCAGCCAAGATCTAGCGGACTACAATGAGCAGTTCTTC. It encodes CASSQDLADYNEQFF.

In its sample, this clonotype was seen a few times. The J gene is TRBJ2-5, the V gene TRBV6-2 or TRBV6-3; D possibly corresponds to TRBD1 (5 bases). Per germline, CDR1 MNHEY and CDR2 SVGEGT. The ends were cut back, 8 bases at V and 4 bases at J, with 11 bases in the middle. The CDR3 length is 12 residues. The CDR3 protein is CASPGRVETQYF. The CDR3 region has the DNA TGTGCCAGCCCCGGCAGGGTAGAGACCCAGTACTTC.

The chain combines TRBV20-1 with TRBJ1-2, with D perhaps matching TRBD1 (6 bases). The ends were cut back, 4 bases at V and 7 bases at J, with 16 bases in the middle. Germline CDR1 DFQATT, CDR2 SNEGSKA (reference sequence). This CDR3 region has 13 residues. CDR3 bases: TGCAGTGCTATACTACAGGGCCCGGGTGGCTACACCTTC. This codes for CSAILQGPGGYTF.

This clonotype occurred a few times. The rearrangement links TRBV20-1 to TRBJ2-7, with TRBD1 matching 12 bases. Trimming took 6 bases from V and 5 from J; bases not matched to a gene: 8. Germline V gives CDR1 DFQATT, CDR2 SNEGSKA (reference sequence). This CDR3 comprises 14 residues. This CDR3 is CSATGTGGADEQYF. CDR3 DNA: TGCAGTGCGACCGGGACAGGGGGCGCGGACGAGCAGTACTTC.

This clonotype was detected a few times. The J gene is TRBJ1-1, the V gene TRBV7-9; D might be TRBD1 (6 bases). CDR1 and CDR2 (germline): SEHNR, FQNEAQ (reference sequence). The CDR3 extends over 13 amino acids. V was pared by 5 bases and J by 4 bases, with 11 bases between. This CDR3 reads CASSAEGGTEAFF. The CDR3 region has the DNA TGTGCCAGCAGCGCAGAAGGGGGCACTGAAGCTTTCTTT.

This clonotype was seen only a few times. V usage is TRBV12-3 or TRBV12-4 and J usage is TRBJ1-3; possibly TRBD1 for D (5 bases). The CDR3 is 13 amino acids. With 7 bases removed from V and 3 bases from J, the gap between germline ends came to 10 bases. CDR3: CASKGTVGNTIYF. The CDR3 nucleotides read TGTGCCAGCAAGGGGACCGTTGGAAACACCATATATTTT.

The rearrangement joins TRBV10-3 to TRBJ1-2, with TRBD1 matching 9 bases. CDR1 and CDR2 (germline): ENHRY, SYGVKD. The CDR3 extends over 13 amino acids. With 8 bases clipped from V and 0 bases from J, the junction kept 1 base outside the gene matches. CDR3 DNA sequence: TGTGCCATCGGGACAGGGTCTAACTATGGCTACACCTTC. It specifies CAIGTGSNYGYTF.

This clonotype was found many times. The chain carries TRBV7-2 and TRBJ2-3; no clear D gene. Trimming took 5 bases from V and 1 from J, leaving 10 bases between them. The CDR3 has 14 amino acids. In germline, CDR1 is SGHTA, CDR2 FQGNSA. CDR3 region: CASSKTVGTDTQYF. The CDR3 DNA follows: TGTGCCAGCAGCAAGACGGTGGGCACAGATACGCAGTATTTT.

The chain uses TRBV19 and TRBJ2-1; the match to TRBD2 covers 8 bases. The J segment lost 0 bases and the V segment lost 7 bases, leaving 5 bases of the junction unmatched. The V gene's germline CDR1 is LNHDA and CDR2 SQIVND (reference sequence). The CDR3 loop spans 15 amino acids. The CDR3 DNA is TGTGCCAGTAAGATGAGCGGGAGCTCCTACAATGAGCAGTTCTTC. Translated, it gives CASKMSGSSYNEQFF.

This clonotype occurred a few times. The chain recombines TRBV7-2 with TRBJ2-5; 11 nucleotides align to TRBD2. The germline gives CDR1 SGHTA, CDR2 FQGNSA. After removal of 0 bases from V and 5 bases from J, the junction contained 5 bases not matched to a gene. There are 16 residues in the CDR3. The CDR3 sequence: CASSLALAGGKETQYF. CDR3 nucleotides: TGTGCCAGCAGCTTAGCCCTAGCGGGAGGAAAGGAGACCCAGTACTTC.

This clonotype was counted a few times. V gene TRBV5-5 combines with J gene TRBJ2-3; no firm D call. The germline V and J ends were trimmed by 1 base and 3 bases, with 18 bases remaining between them. There are 17 residues in the CDR3. In germline, CDR1 is SGHKS, CDR2 YYEKEE (reference sequence). The CDR3 sequence is CASSLKPIGRPTDTQYF. CDR3 sequence (DNA): TGTGCCAGCAGCTTGAAGCCAATTGGACGCCCGACAGATACGCAGTATTTT.